This T cell receptor beta chain was sequenced for a study of regulatory T cells in long-lasting Graves disease. Both iRepertoire HTBI primers and Arm-PCR of CDR3 regions were used to build the TCR beta libraries. TCRdb itself ran the multiplex PCR reads through MiXCR, one entry per CDR3 protein. The table has 400,000 or so distinct CDR3 sequences, 20% seen once; the top ten hold less than 25%. This clonotype was detected a few times. Its antigen is unknown. Study-wide points: Small numbers of samples may have cut accuracy.

This sample's time point: persistent/refractory GD, antithyroid drugs over 5 years with positive TRAb. RNA isolated from PBMCs was used to make the TCR library. The germline V and J ends were trimmed by 3 bases and 4 bases, with 19 bases remaining between them. The CDR3 totals 17 residues. Here the sequenced sample was peripheral blood mononuclear cells (PBMCs), taken when the disease was refractory, from a patient treated with antithyroid drugs. V usage is TRBV12-3 or TRBV12-4 and J usage is TRBJ1-5, with D unclear. This receptor was obtained from a female donor with Graves disease. Here the CDR3 reads CASSFAAMAETNQPQHF. The CDR3 DNA follows: TGTGCCAGCAGTTTTGCCGCTATGGCTGAAACGAATCAGCCCCAGCATTTT.